This T cell receptor (beta chain) was observed in a study of neurological immune-mediated disorders. A single record per CDR3 protein comes from TCRdb applying MiXCR to the 5' RACE reads. This table holds tens of thousands of distinct CDR3 sequences, less than 4.5% found once. The length of the CDR3 is 14 residues. V lost 3 bases to trimming and J lost 6 bases; unmatched junction nucleotides: 5. The germline V gene encodes CDR1 SGHTA and CDR2 FQGNSA. In its sample, this clonotype was seen many times. The chain combines TRBV7-2 with TRBJ2-7, with 10 bases lining up with TRBD2. This sequence was found in a man aged 30-40 years with multiple sclerosis. Material: PBMCs. CDR3 sequence reads: CASSLGLAPFEQYF. CDR3 nucleotides: TGTGCCAGCAGCTTGGGACTAGCGCCGTTCGAGCAGTACTTC.